The 10 T cell receptor beta chains presented below share a single source sample, sequenced in a study of control samples from healthy donors and cancer patients. Sequencing used immunoSEQ multiplex PCR; TCRdb keeps in-frame clones, though not all of them. The sample yields roughly 150,000 clones, just over 85% seen once. Source material: blood. The receptors shown here come from a man younger than 35 in good health.

The table lists this clone with a count of one. The chain carries TRBV21-1 and TRBJ1-1. TRBV21-1 is labeled a pseudogene. The CDR3 loop spans 14 amino acids. CDR3: CASSKARMNTEAFF. CDR3 DNA sequence: TGTGCCAGCAGCAAAGCACGGATGAACACTGAAGCTTTCTTT.

This clone has a handful of counts. V is TRBV11-3 and J is TRBJ2-7; D possibly uses TRBD1 or TRBD2 (5 bases each). The CDR3 is 15 residues long. Germline CDR1 SGHNT, CDR2 YENEEA. V was clipped by 1 base and J by 4 bases, with 14 bases between them. The CDR3 spells CASSLAPGPSYEQYF. Written as DNA, the CDR3 is TGTGCCAGCAGCTTAGCTCCGGGACCCTCATACGAGCAGTACTTC.

The chain employs TRBV11-2 and TRBJ2-7, with a weak D call TRBD1 (6 bases). The CDR3 is 14 residues long. Germline CDR1 is SGHAT and CDR2 is FQNNGV. Trimming removed 5 bases from V and 0 bases from J, with 11 bases in between. CDR3 amino acids: CASSAIQGSYEQYF. The CDR3 nucleotides are TGTGCCAGCAGCGCTATACAGGGCTCCTACGAGCAGTACTTC.

This chain uses TRBV5-5 with TRBJ1-2; perhaps TRBD1 as D (5 bases). The CDR3 covers 13 residues. Germline assignment: CDR1 SGHKS and CDR2 YYEKEE (reference sequence). V lost 4 bases and J lost 4, with 11 bases in between. DNA of the CDR3: TGTGCCAGCAGCCCCTCGAGGGGCTATGGCTACACCTTC. Translating it yields CASSPSRGYGYTF.

This sequence joins TRBV11-2 and TRBJ2-7; TRBD1 matches at 11 bases. This CDR3 region has 16 residues. Germline V gene data show CDR1 as SGHAT and CDR2 as FQNNGV. V gave up 0 bases and J gave up 8 bases; unmatched junction bases: 9. CDR3: CASSLDGRTGGLQQYF. CDR3 nucleotides: TGTGCCAGCAGCTTAGATGGTAGGACAGGGGGCTTGCAGCAGTACTTC.

V gene TRBV29-1 combines with J gene TRBJ2-3; possibly TRBD2 for D (5 bases). V gave up 7 bases and J gave up 6 bases, with 11 bases separating them. The CDR3 has 11 amino acids. Germline V CDR1 and CDR2: SQVTM, ANQGSEA. CDR3 nucleotide sequence: TGCAGCGGGCCACTAGGTGATACGCAGTATTTT. It specifies CSGPLGDTQYF.

This clone was recorded a few times. This chain uses TRBV2 with TRBJ2-7; D ambiguous. This CDR3 comprises 13 residues. Germline-derived CDR1 and CDR2 are SNHLY and FYNNEI. V was pared by 0 bases and J by 8 bases, with 11 bases between. The chain's CDR3 is CASSEALHPKQYF. In nucleotides, the CDR3 is TGTGCCAGCAGTGAAGCGCTGCATCCAAAGCAGTACTTC.

CDR3 nucleotides: TGTGCCAGCAGCCAAGATAGTATAAGATTCACAGATACGCAGTATTTT. Its protein product is CASSQDSIRFTDTQYF. V gene TRBV3-1 (or the pseudogene TRBV3-2) combines with J gene TRBJ2-3, with D hard to call. The V gene lost 0 bases and the J gene lost 2 bases, with 12 bases spanning the gap. CDR3 size: 16 residues. CDR1 is LGHDT, CDR2 YNNKEL, per germline (reference sequence).

This rearrangement joins TRBV28 to TRBJ1-2; TRBD1 might be the D (6 bases). Germline CDR1 and CDR2: MDHEN and SYDVKM. The V gene lost 5 bases and the J gene lost 5 bases, with 15 bases spanning the gap. This CDR3 is built from 14 residues. CDR3 nucleotides: TGTGCCAGCAGTCTTATGGACAGTTATTATGGCTACACCTTC. Amino acid sequence: CASSLMDSYYGYTF.

The chain recombines TRBV30 with TRBJ2-3; TRBD1 aligns across 9 bases. Germline CDR1 GTSNPN, CDR2 SVGIG (reference sequence). The CDR3 is 14 residues long. V shed 2 bases, J shed 4 bases, and the junction held 4 bases outside the gene matches. The DNA of the CDR3 is TGTGCCTGGAGTACAGGGGGCGGCGCAGATACGCAGTATTTT. Amino acids: CAWSTGGGADTQYF.